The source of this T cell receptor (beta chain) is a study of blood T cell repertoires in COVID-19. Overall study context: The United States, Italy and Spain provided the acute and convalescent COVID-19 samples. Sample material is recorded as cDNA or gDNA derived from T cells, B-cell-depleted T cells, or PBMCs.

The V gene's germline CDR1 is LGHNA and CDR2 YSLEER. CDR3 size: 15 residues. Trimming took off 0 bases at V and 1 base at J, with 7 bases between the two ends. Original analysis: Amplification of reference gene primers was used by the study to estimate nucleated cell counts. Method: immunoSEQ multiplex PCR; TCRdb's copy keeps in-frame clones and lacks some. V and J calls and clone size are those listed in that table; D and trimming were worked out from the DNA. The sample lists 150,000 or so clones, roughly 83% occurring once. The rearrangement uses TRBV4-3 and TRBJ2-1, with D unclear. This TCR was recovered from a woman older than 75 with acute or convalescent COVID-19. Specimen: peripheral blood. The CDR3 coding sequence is TGCGCCAGCAGCCAAGAAGTACTATCCTACAATGAGCAGTTCTTC. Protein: CASSQEVLSYNEQFF.